The clone carrying this T cell receptor beta chain was picked up a small number of times. The entry originates in a study of T-cell reconstitution after alpha-beta-depleted transplantation in children. The TCRbeta library was prepared with unique molecular identifiers. MiXCR, run by TCRdb on the PCR reads, gives a single entry per CDR3 protein. The sample consists of about 460,000 distinct CDR3 sequences, under 15% of them appearing once. The CDR3 loop spans 17 amino acids. CDR1 and CDR2 from the germline V gene are SGHTA and FQGNSA. V was clipped by 1 base and J by 6 bases; unmatched bases: 7. The source was PBMCs from the stem cell graft donor, collected from the stem cell graft. This chain uses TRBV7-2 with TRBJ2-3; 13 positions agree with TRBD2. The clonotype originates from a human donor who donated a stem cell graft to a child with combined immunodeficiency. The CDR3 sequence is CASSLGRTSGSRDTQYF. The CDR3 DNA sequence: TGTGCCAGCAGCTTAGGCCGGACTAGCGGGAGCCGCGATACGCAGTATTTT.